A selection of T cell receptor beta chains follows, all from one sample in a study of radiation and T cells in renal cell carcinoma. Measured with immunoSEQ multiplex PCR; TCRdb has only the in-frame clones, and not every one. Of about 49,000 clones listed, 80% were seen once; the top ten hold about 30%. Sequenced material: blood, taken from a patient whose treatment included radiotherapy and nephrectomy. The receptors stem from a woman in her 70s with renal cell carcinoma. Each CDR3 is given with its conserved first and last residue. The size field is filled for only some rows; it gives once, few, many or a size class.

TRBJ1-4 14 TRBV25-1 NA CASSDVGGNEKLFF
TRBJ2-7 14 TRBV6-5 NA CASSPDTDGREQYF
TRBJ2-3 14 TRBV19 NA CASRQGAGGDTQYF
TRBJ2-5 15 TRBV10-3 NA CAISDPTGSGETQYF
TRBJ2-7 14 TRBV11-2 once CASSLNPLTYEQYF
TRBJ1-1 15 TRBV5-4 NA CASSPTGVASTEAFF
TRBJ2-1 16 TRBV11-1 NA CASSLGLAGVVDEQFF
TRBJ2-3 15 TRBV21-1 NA CASSMGLSGADTQYF
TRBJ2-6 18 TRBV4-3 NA CASSQGRGTGSGANVLTF
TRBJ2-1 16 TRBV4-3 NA CASSQAREGPYNEQFF
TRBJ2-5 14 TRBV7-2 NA CASSLNGRRETQYF
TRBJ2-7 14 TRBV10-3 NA CAISRAGGNNEQYF
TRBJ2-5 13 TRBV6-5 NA CASSYARRETQYF
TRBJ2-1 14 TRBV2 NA CASRTGSSYNEQFF
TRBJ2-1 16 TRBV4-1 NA CASSRKIGATSDEQFF
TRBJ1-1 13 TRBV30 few CAWNRGPDTEAFF
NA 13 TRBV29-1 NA CSVLPGGSYEQYF
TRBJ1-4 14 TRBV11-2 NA CASSFTDVGEKLFF
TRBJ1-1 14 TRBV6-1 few CASSGQQVRGEAFF
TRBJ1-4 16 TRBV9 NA CASSPFSGGTNEKLFF
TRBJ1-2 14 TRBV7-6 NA CATGGTPDSYGYTF
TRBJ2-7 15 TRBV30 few CAWTRVVAGGSEQYF
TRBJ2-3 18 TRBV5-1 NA CASSLALASGGAADTQYF
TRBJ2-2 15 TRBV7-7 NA CASRAGQDNTGELFF
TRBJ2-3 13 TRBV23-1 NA CASSHPGLGTQYF
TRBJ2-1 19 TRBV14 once CASSQGTGASSESTNEQFF
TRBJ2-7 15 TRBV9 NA CASSGRQDRPYEQYF
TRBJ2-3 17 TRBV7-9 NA CASTSRQGGRYTDTQYF
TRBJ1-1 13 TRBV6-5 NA CASSYSLNTEAFF
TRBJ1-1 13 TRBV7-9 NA CASSPTEYTEAFF
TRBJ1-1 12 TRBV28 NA CASRRGNTEAFF
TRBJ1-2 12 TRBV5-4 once CASRTDSLDYTF
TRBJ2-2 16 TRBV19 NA CASSKGTGGTTGELFF